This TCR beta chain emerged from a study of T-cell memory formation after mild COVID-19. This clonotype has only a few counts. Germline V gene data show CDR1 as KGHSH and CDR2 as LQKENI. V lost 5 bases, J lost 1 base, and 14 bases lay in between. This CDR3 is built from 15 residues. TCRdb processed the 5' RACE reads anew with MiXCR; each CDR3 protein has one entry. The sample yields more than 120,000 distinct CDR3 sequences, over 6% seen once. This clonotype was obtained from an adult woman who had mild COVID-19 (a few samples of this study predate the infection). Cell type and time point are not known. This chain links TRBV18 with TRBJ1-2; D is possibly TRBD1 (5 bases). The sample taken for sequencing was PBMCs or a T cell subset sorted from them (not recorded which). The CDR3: CASSVSGTDNYGYTF. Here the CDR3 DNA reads TGTGCCAGCTCAGTCAGCGGGACGGATAACTATGGCTACACCTTC. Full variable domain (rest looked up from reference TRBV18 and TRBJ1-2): NAGVMQNPRHLVRRRGQEARLRCSPMKGHSHVYWYRQLPEEGLKFMVYLQKENIIDESGMPKERFSAEFPKEGPSILRIQQVVRGDSAAYFCASSVSGTDNYGYTFGSGTRLTVV.